The next 7 T cell receptor beta chains were all read from a single sample in a study of blood T cell repertoires in COVID-19. The method was immunoSEQ multiplex PCR; TCRdb's version includes in-frame clones alone and lacks a portion of them. The sample includes about 100,000 clones, just over 85% of them seen just once. Source material: PBMCs or T cells enriched from blood (not recorded which). These receptors all come from a woman in her fifties or sixties who had recovered from COVID-19.

The chain carries TRBV24-1 and TRBJ2-3; TRBD1 agrees at 8 bases. CDR3 length: 15 amino acids. Germline CDR1 reads KGHDR; CDR2 reads SFDVKD. Trimming cost V 1 base and J 5 bases; bases outside gene matches: 4. CDR3 sequence reads: CATSDFRTGQDTQYF. DNA for the CDR3: TGTGCCACCAGTGATTTCCGGACAGGGCAAGATACGCAGTATTTT.

In this sample, this clone turned up once. This chain connects TRBV25-1 to TRBJ2-5, with TRBD2 as a possible D gene (5 bases). The CDR3 is 15 amino acids. Germline V gene data show CDR1 as MGHDK and CDR2 as SYGVNS. Trimming took 0 bases from V and 5 from J, leaving 13 bases between them. The CDR3 bases are TGTGCCAGCAGTGAATATGCACGGACGGGGGAGACCCAGTACTTC. This translates into CASSEYARTGETQYF.

The gene calls are TRBV7-8 and TRBJ2-7; 11 bases align to TRBD1. Trimming took 5 bases from V and 4 from J; bases not matched to a gene: 7. In germline, CDR1 is SGHVS, CDR2 FQNEAQ. This CDR3 region has 15 residues. This CDR3 is CASSRTGTGGYEQYF. The CDR3 coding sequence is TGTGCCAGCAGCCGTACCGGGACAGGGGGGTACGAGCAGTACTTC.

The chain joins TRBV12-3 or TRBV12-4 to TRBJ1-5, with a weak D call TRBD1 (6 bases). The CDR3 is 12 amino acids. The V end was cut by 7 bases, the J end by 11 bases, with 15 bases between. CDR3 amino acids: CASTTGISSQHF. The CDR3 DNA reads as TGTGCCAGCACCACAGGGATATCGTCCCAGCATTTT.

CDR3 in DNA: TGTGCCAGCAGCCCCTGGACAGGGACTAATGAAAAACTGTTTTTT. It translates to CASSPWTGTNEKLFF. The genes are TRBV3-1 (or the pseudogene TRBV3-2) and TRBJ1-4; 8 bases align to TRBD1. Trimming removed 4 bases from V and 2 bases from J; junction bases left unmatched: 3. From germline, CDR1 is LGHDT and CDR2 YNNKEL (reference sequence). The CDR3 runs 15 residues.

The V call is TRBV7-3, the J call TRBJ2-3; D not resolved. V dropped 1 base and J dropped 2 bases, with 4 bases sitting between them. The CDR3 loop spans 13 amino acids. Germline lookup yields CDR1 SGHTA and CDR2 FQGTGA. CDR3 in amino acids: CASSLSLTDTQYF. The CDR3 DNA sequence: TGTGCCAGCAGCTTAAGTCTCACAGATACGCAGTATTTT.

As for this clone: The same CDR3 can be traced to other DNA sequences in this sample. DNA for the CDR3: TGTGCCAGCAGCCAAGTAAGCGGGGGTCCCTACGAGCAGTACTTC. The encoded protein is CASSQVSGGPYEQYF. This chain links TRBV3-1 (or the pseudogene TRBV3-2) with TRBJ2-7; 8 positions agree with TRBD2. In germline, CDR1 is LGHDT, CDR2 YNNKEL (reference sequence). J gave up 2 bases and V 1 base, and 4 bases lay outside the gene matches. The CDR3 loop spans 15 amino acids.